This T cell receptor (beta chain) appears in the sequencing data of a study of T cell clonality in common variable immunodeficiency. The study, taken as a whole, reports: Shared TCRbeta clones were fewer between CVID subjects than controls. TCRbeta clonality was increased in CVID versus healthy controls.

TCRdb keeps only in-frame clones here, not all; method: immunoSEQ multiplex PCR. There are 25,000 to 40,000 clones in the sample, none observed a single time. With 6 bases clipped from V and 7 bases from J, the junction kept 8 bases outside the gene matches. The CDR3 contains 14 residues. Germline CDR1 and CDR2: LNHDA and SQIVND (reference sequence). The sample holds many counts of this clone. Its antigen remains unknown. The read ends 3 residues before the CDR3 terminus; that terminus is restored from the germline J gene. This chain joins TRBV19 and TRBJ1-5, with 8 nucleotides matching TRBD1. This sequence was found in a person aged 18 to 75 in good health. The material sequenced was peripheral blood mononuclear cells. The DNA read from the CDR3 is TGTGCCAGTAGCCCCGGGAACAGGGGGCAGCCC. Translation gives CASSPGNRGQP. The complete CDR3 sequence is CASSPGNRGQPQHF.